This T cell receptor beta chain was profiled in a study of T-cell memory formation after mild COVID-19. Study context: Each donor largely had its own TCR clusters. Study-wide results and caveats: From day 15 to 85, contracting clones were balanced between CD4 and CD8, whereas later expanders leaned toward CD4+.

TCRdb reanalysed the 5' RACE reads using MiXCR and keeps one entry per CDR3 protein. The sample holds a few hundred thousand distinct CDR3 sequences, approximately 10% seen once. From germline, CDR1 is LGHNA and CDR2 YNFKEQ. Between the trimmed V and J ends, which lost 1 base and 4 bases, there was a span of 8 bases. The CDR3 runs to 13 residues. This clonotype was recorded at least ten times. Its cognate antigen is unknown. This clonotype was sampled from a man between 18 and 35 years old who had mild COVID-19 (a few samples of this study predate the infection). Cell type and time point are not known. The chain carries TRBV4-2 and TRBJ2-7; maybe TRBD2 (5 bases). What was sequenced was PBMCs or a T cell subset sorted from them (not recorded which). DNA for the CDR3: TGTGCCAGCAGCCAAGCGGGAACGTACGAGCAGTACTTC. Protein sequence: CASSQAGTYEQYF.